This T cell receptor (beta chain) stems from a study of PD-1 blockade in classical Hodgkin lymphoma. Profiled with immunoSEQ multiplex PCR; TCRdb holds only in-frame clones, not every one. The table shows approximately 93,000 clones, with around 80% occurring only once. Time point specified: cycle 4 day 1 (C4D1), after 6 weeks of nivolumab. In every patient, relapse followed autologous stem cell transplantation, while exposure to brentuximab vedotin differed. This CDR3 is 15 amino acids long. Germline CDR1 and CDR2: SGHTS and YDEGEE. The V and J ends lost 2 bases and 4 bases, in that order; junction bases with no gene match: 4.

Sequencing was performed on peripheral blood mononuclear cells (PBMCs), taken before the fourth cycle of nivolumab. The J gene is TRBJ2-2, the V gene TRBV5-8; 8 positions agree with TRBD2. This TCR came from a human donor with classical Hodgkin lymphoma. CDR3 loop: CASSFQAGVTGELFF. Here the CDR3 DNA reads TGTGCCAGCAGCTTTCAAGCGGGAGTCACCGGGGAGCTGTTTTTT.